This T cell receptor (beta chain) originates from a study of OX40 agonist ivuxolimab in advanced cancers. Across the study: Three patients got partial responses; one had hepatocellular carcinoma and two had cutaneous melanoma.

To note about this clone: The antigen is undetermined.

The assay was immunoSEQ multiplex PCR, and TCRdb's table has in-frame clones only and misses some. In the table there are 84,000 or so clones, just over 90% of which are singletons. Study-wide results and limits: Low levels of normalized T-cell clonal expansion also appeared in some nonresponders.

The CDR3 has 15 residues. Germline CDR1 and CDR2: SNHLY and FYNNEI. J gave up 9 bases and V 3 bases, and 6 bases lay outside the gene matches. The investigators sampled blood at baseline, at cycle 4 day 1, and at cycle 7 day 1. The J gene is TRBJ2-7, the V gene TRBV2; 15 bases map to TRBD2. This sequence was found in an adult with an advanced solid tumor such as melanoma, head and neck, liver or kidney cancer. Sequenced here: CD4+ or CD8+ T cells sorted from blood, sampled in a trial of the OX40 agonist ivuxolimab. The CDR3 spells CASSEVGTSGRMQYF. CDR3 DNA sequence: TGTGCCAGCAGTGAGGTAGGGACTAGCGGGAGGATGCAGTACTTC.